The TCR beta chain under discussion was sequenced for a study of spatial heterogeneity in lung cancer. The CDR3 covers 15 residues. V dropped 1 base and J dropped 0 bases, with 8 bases sitting between them. Germline assignment: CDR1 SEHNR and CDR2 FQNEAQ (reference sequence). Unique molecular identifiers tagged every individual TCR cDNA molecule. TCRdb re-called the 5' RACE reads through MiXCR, storing one row per CDR3 protein. The data show under 20,000 distinct CDR3 sequences, 9.5% to 10% seen once. Study-wide findings and caveats: Expanded intratumoral alpha and beta TCR counts tracked tumor mutation counts.

Time point denoted: sample taken at primary tumor resection. Whole RNA was taken from tumor, nontumor lung or frozen PBMC; it was then sequenced unsorted. As for this clonotype: Its antigen remains unknown. Because the library targeted alpha chains, this beta chain is an off-target read whose size means little.

The specimen was lung tumor tissue, collected at surgery. The chain is built from TRBV7-9 and TRBJ2-3; D is unclear. The clonotype was recovered from a female donor with early-stage non-small cell lung cancer. The CDR3: CASSLGQISTDTQYF. CDR3 nucleotide sequence: TGTGCCAGCAGCTTAGGCCAGATTAGCACAGATACGCAGTATTTT.